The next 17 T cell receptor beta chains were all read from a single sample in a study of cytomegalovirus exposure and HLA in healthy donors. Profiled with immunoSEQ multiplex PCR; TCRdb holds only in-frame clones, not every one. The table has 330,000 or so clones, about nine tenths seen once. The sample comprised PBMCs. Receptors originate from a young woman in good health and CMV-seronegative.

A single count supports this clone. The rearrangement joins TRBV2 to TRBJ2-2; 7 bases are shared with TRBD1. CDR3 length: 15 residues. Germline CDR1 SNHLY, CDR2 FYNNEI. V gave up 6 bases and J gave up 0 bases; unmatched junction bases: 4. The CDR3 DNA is TGTGCCAGCAGAGGGACAGCTTCGAACACCGGGGAGCTGTTTTTT. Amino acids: CASRGTASNTGELFF.

The CDR3 region is CASSLTSGRTTYNEQFF. The CDR3 DNA reads TGCGCCAGCAGCCTCACTAGCGGGAGGACTACCTACAATGAGCAGTTCTTC. The rearrangement uses TRBV5-1 and TRBJ2-1; 12 positions agree with TRBD2. CDR1 is SGHRS and CDR2 is YFSETQ in the germline V gene. This CDR3 contains 17 residues. V trimming: 4 bases; J trimming: 2 bases; junction bases outside the gene matches: 7.

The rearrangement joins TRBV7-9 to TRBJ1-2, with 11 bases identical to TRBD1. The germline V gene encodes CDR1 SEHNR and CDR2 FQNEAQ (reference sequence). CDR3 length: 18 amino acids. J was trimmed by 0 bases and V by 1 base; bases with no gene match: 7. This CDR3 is CASSLVPRDRGTNYGYTF. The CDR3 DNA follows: TGTGCCAGCAGCTTAGTTCCTAGGGACAGGGGGACTAACTATGGCTACACCTTC.

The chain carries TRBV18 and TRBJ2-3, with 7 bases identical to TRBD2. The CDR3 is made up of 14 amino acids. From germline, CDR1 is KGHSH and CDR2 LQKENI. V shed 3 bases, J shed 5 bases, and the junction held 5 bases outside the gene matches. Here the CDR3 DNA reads TGTGCCAGCTCACCGAGACTAGCTGTAGATACGCAGTATTTT. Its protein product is CASSPRLAVDTQYF.

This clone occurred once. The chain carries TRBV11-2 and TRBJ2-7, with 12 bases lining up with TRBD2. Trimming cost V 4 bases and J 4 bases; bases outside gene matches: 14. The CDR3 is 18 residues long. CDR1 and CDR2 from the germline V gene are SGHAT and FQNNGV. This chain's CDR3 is CASSSPASGRAAGYEQYF. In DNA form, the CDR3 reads TGTGCCAGCAGCTCCCCGGCTAGCGGGAGGGCCGCGGGATACGAGCAGTACTTC. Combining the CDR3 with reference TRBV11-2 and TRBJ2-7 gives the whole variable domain EAGVAQSPRYKIIEKRQSVAFWCNPISGHATLYWYQQILGQGPKLLIQFQNNGVVDDSQLPKDRFSAERLKGVDSTLKIQPAKLEDSAVYLCASSSPASGRAAGYEQYFGPGTRLTVT.

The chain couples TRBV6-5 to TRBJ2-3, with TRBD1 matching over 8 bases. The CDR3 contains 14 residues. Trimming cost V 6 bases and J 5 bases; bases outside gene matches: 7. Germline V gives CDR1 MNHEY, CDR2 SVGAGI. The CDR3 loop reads CASSQDRVEDTQYF. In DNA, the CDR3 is TGTGCCAGCAGCCAGGACAGGGTCGAAGATACGCAGTATTTT.

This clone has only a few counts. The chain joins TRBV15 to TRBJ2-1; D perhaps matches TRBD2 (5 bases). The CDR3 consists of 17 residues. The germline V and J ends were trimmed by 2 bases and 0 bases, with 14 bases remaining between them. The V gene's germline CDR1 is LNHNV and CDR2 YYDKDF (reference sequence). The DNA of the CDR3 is TGTGCCACCAGCAGAAGTCGAGGGCAGAGCTCCTACAATGAGCAGTTCTTC. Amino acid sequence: CATSRSRGQSSYNEQFF.

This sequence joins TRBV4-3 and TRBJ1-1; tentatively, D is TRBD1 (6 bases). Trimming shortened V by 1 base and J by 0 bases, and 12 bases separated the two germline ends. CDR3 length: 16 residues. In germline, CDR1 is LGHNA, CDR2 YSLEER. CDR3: CASSQGRGAVNTEAFF. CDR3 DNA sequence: TGCGCCAGCAGCCAAGGTCGGGGGGCGGTGAACACTGAAGCTTTCTTT.

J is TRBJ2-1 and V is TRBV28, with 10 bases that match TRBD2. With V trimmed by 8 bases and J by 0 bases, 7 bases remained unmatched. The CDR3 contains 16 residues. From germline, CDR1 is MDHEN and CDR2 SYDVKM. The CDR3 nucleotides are TGTGCCAGCCACGGACTAGCGGTAACCTCCTACAATGAGCAGTTCTTC. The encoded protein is CASHGLAVTSYNEQFF.

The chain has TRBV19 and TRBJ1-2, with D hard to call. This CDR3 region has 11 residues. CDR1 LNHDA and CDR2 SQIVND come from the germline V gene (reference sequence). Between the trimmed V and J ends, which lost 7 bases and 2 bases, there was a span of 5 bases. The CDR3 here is CASTSNYGYTF. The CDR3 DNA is TGTGCCAGTACCTCCAACTATGGCTACACCTTC. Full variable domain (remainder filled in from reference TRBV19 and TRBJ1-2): DGGITQSPKYLFRKEGQNVTLSCEQNLNHDAMYWYRQDPGQGLRLIYYSQIVNDFQKGDIAEGYSVSREKKESFPLTVTSAQKNPTAFYLCASTSNYGYTFGSGTRLTVV.

CDR3 amino acids: CASSPAAGEQFF. CDR3 nucleotides: TGTGCCAGCAGCCCCGCTGCCGGTGAGCAGTTCTTC. V and J are TRBV11-3 and TRBJ2-1, with unresolved D. The germline V gene has CDR1 SGHNT and CDR2 YENEEA. The CDR3 runs 12 residues. V lost 5 bases and J 9 bases, leaving 11 bases between the germline ends.

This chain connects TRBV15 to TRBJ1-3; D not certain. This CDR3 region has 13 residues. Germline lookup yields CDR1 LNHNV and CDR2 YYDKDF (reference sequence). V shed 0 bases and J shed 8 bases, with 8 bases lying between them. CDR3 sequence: CATSREPGDTIYF. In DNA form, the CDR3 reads TGTGCCACCAGCAGAGAACCAGGCGACACCATATATTTT.

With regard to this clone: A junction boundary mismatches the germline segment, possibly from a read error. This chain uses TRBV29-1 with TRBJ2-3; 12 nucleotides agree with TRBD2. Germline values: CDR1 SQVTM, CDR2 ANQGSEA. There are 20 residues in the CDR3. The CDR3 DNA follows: TGCAGCGCTGAAGCCCCCGTGGGACTAGCGGGTCAGCAGAGGACAGATACGCAGTATTTT. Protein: CSAEAPVGLAGQQRTDTQYF.

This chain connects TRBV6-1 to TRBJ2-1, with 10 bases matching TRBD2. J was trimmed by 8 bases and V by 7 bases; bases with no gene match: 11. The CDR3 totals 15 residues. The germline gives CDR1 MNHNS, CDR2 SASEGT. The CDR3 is CASTGWIAGGDEQFF. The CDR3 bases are TGTGCCAGCACCGGGTGGATAGCGGGAGGCGATGAGCAGTTCTTC.

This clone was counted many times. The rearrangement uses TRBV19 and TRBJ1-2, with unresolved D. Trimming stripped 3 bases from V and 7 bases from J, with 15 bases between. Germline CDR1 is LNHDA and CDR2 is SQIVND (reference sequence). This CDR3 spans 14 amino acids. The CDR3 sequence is CASSIEARLPGYTF. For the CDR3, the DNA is TGTGCCAGTAGTATCGAGGCCAGACTCCCTGGCTACACCTTC.

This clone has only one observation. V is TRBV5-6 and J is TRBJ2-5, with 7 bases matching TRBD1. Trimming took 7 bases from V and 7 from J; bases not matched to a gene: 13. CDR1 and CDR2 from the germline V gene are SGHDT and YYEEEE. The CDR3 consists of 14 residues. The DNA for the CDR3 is TGTGCCAGCCTATCGGACAGGACCCCAGGGACCCAGTACTTC. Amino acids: CASLSDRTPGTQYF.

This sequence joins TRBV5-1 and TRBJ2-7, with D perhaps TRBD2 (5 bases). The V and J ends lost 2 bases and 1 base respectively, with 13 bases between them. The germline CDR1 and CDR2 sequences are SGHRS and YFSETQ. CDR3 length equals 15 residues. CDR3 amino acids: CASSFGVARSYEQYF. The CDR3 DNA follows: TGCGCCAGCAGCTTTGGGGTAGCGAGGTCCTACGAGCAGTACTTC.